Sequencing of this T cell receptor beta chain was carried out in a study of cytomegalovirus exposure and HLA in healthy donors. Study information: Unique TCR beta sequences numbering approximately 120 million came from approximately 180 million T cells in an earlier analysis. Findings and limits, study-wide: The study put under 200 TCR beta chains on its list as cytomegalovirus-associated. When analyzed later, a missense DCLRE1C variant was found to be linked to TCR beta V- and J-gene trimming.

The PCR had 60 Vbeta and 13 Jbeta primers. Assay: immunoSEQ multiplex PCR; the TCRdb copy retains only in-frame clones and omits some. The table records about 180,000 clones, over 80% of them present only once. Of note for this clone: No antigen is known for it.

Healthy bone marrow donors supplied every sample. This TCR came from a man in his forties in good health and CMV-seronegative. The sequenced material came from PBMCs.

Here the CDR3 DNA reads TGCGCCAGCAGCTTTGGGACAGGGGGGACCGGGGAGCTGTTTTTT. Its translation: CASSFGTGGTGELFF. This sequence joins TRBV5-1 and TRBJ2-2; 11 nucleotides match TRBD1. This CDR3 is built from 15 residues. The ends lost 2 bases at V and 5 bases at J; junction bases unmatched: 2. Germline V gene lookup returns CDR1 SGHRS and CDR2 YFSETQ.